Presented here are 9 T cell receptor beta chains from one specimen sequenced in a study of cytotoxic CD8 clonotypes in ibrutinib-treated CLL. Measured with immunoSEQ multiplex PCR; TCRdb has only the in-frame clones, and not every one. The data hold about 300,000 clones, with approximately 76% observed a single time. The specimen was PBMCs, collected at disease progression, from a patient treated with ibrutinib. The receptors were gathered from a human donor with chronic lymphocytic leukemia.

This chain connects TRBV5-1 to TRBJ2-7; TRBD2 is a possible D gene (5 bases). Germline V lookup: CDR1 SGHRS, CDR2 YFSETQ. V was shortened by 0 bases and J by 3 bases, with 13 bases between the two germline ends. The CDR3 length is 15 residues. CDR3 bases: TGCGCCAGCAGCTTGGACCCGGGCGGACTCTACGAGCAGTACTTC. It encodes CASSLDPGGLYEQYF.

CDR3 sequence: CASSYPGTGSGEQFF. The DNA for the CDR3 is TGTGCCAGCAGTTACCCGGGGACAGGGAGTGGTGAGCAGTTCTTC. The rearrangement uses TRBV6-5 and TRBJ2-1; 9 bases line up with TRBD1. Unmatched junction bases numbered 8, after V lost 2 bases and J lost 9 bases. The CDR3 runs 15 residues. Per germline, CDR1 MNHEY and CDR2 SVGAGI.

V gene TRBV9 combines with J gene TRBJ1-1, with TRBD1 identical over 10 bases. V shed 0 bases and J 6 bases; nucleotides not matched to a gene: 5. Germline loops: CDR1 SGDLS, CDR2 YYNGEE. CDR3 length: 15 amino acids. CDR3 residues: CASSVVDRGGAEAFF. CDR3 bases: TGTGCCAGCAGCGTAGTGGACAGGGGGGGCGCTGAAGCTTTCTTT.

This clone has more than one count but fewer than ten. This chain connects TRBV27 to TRBJ2-3, with D tentatively TRBD2 (6 bases). V lost 5 bases and J lost 4, with 19 bases in between. CDR3 length equals 16 residues. Germline CDR1 MNHEY, CDR2 SMNVEV (reference sequence). CDR3 in amino acids: CASSQGTSMYPDTQYF. In nucleotides, the CDR3 is TGTGCCAGCAGTCAAGGGACTTCCATGTACCCAGATACGCAGTATTTT.

The V gene is TRBV27, the J gene TRBJ2-5; D might be TRBD1 (6 bases). V lost 4 bases to trimming and J lost 6 bases, with 12 bases between them. Germline lookup yields CDR1 MNHEY and CDR2 SMNVEV (reference sequence). The CDR3 contains 13 residues. The CDR3 spells CASSYSGTQTQYF. For the CDR3, the DNA is TGTGCCAGCAGTTATTCAGGGACACAGACCCAGTACTTC.

CDR3 protein: CASSLEGLAGGADTQYF. The CDR3 DNA reads as TGTGCCAGCAGCTTGGAAGGACTAGCGGGGGGCGCAGATACGCAGTATTTT. The gene calls are TRBV5-6 and TRBJ2-3; 14 bases are a match to TRBD2. The V and J ends lost 0 bases and 4 bases, in that order; junction bases with no gene match: 4. The length of the CDR3 is 17 residues. Germline values: CDR1 SGHDT, CDR2 YYEEEE.

V is TRBV4-2 and J is TRBJ2-7; 7 nucleotides line up with TRBD1. The CDR3 is 17 residues long. CDR1 and CDR2 from the germline V gene are LGHNA and YNFKEQ. V shed 3 bases, J shed 1 base, and the junction held 12 bases outside the gene matches. The CDR3 is CASSHRGRQGASYEQYF. CDR3 DNA sequence: TGTGCCAGCAGCCACAGAGGTAGACAGGGAGCTTCCTACGAGCAGTACTTC.

The chain uses TRBV29-1 and TRBJ2-5; 13 bases agree with TRBD2. In germline, CDR1 is SQVTM, CDR2 ANQGSEA. The CDR3 consists of 16 residues. With V trimmed by 0 bases and J by 5 bases, 6 bases remained unmatched. The CDR3 is CSVEDRTSGSMETQYF. The CDR3 DNA reads TGCAGCGTTGAAGACCGGACTAGCGGGAGTATGGAGACCCAGTACTTC.

This clone was seen once. The rearrangement uses TRBV9 and TRBJ2-7; either TRBD1 or TRBD2 may fit D (5 bases each). Germline V gene data show CDR1 as SGDLS and CDR2 as YYNGEE. CDR3 length equals 15 residues. V lost 6 bases and J lost 2, with 18 bases in between. Here the CDR3 DNA reads TGTGCCAGCACAATCCGGGACCTGCCGACCTACGAGCAGTACTTC. This gives the protein CASTIRDLPTYEQYF.